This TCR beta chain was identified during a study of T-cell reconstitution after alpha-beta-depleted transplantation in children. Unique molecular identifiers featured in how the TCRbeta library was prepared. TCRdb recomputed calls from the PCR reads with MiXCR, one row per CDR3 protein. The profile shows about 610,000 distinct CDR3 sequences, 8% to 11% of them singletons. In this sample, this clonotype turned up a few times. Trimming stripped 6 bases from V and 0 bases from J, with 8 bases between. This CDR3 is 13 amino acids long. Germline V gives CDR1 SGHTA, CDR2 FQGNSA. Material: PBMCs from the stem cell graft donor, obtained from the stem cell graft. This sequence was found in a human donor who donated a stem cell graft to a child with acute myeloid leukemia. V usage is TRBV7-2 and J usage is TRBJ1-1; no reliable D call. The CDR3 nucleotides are TGTGCCAGCAGGGGGTCTGTGAACACTGAAGCTTTCTTT. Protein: CASRGSVNTEAFF.